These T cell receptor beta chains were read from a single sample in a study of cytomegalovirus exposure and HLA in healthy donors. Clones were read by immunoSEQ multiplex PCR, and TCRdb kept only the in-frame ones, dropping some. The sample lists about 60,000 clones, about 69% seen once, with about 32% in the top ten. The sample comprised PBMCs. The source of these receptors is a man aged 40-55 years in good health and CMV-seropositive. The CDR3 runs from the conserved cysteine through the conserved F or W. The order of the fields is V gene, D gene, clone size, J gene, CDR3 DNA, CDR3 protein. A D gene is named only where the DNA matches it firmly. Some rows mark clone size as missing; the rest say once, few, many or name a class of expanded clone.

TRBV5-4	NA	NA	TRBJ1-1	TGTGCCAGCAGCTTGGACCCGGACACTGAAGCTTTCTTT	CASSLDPDTEAFF
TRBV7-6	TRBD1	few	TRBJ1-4	TGTGCCAGCAGACCTTCCGCCGGGACAGGGGAACTGTTTTTT	CASRPSAGTGELFF
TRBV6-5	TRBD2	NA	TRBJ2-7	TGTGCCAGCAGTAGAGCGGGGGAAAACTCCTACGAGCAGTACTTC	CASSRAGENSYEQYF
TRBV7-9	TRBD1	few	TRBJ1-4	TGTGCCAGCAGCCGAGGACAGGGTAATGAAAAACTGTTTTTT	CASSRGQGNEKLFF
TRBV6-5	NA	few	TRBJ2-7	TGTGCCAGCCAAAGAGGGGGTGACTACGAGCAGTACTTC	CASQRGGDYEQYF
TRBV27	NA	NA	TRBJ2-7	TGTGCCAGCAGTTTTATGGGGGGATACGAGCAGTACTTC	CASSFMGGYEQYF
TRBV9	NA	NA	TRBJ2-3	TGTGCCAGCAGCGATGACCGGGACACCGGCACAGATACGCAGTATTTT	CASSDDRDTGTDTQYF
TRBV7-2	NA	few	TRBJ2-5	TGTGCCAGCAGCTTAGGAGGGGGGGCGACCTTGAAGACCCAGTACTTC	CASSLGGGATLKTQYF
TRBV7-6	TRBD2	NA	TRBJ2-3	TGTGCCAGCAGCCACACCCCCGCTAGCGGGGAGGCAGATACGCAGTATTTT	CASSHTPASGEADTQYF
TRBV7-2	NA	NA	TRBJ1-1	TGTGCCAGCAGCTTATCGTATCAGGCAGGGAACACTGAAGCTTTCTTT	CASSLSYQAGNTEAFF
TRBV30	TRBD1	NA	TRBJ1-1	TGTGCCTGGAGTAAACAGGGGTTCGAGTTAAGAAACACTGAAGCTTTCTTT	CAWSKQGFELRNTEAFF
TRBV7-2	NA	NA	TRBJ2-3	TGTGCCAGCAGCTTAGGGCAGGCAGTGGGCACAGATACGCAGTATTTT	CASSLGQAVGTDTQYF
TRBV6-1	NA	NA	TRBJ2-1	TGTGCCAGCAGAGAAACAGGCTACAATGAGCAGTTCTTC	CASRETGYNEQFF
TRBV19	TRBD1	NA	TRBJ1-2	TGTGCCAGTAGTTTAACAGGGGGCAACTATGGCTACACCTTC	CASSLTGGNYGYTF
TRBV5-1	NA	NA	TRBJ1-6	TGCGCCAGCAGCTTGGAGCCTTCTAATTCACCCCTCCACTTT	CASSLEPSNSPLHF
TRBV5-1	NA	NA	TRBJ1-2	TGCGCCAGCAGCACCGGGACACCTCACTATGGCTACACCTTC	CASSTGTPHYGYTF
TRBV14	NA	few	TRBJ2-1	TGTGCCAGCAGCCAGCTGAGAGGGGGGGGTGAGCAGTTCTTC	CASSQLRGGGEQFF
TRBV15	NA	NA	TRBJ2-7	TGTGCCACCAGCAGAGATGCCCCAGCTAGGGAGCAGTACTTC	CATSRDAPAREQYF
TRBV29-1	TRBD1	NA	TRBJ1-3	TGCAGCGTAGAAGACAGGGTTGGAAACACCATATATTTT	CSVEDRVGNTIYF
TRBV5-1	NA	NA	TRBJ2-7	TGCGCCAGCAGCTTGGGCCGGGGAGAGCAGTACTTC	CASSLGRGEQYF
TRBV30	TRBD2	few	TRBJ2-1	TGTGCCTGGAGGCGGTCCGGACTAGCCGGCAGCTCCTACAATGAGCAGTTCTTC	CAWRRSGLAGSSYNEQFF
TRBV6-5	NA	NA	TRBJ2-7	TGTGCCAGCACCGGAGGGTACGAGCAGTACTTC	CASTGGYEQYF
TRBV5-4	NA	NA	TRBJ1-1	TGTGCCAGCAGCCGGGTGGGCACTGAAGCTTTCTTT	CASSRVGTEAFF
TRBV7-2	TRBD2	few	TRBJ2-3	TGTGCCAGCAGCTTACGGGCTAGCGGGGGCGATACGCAGTATTTT	CASSLRASGGDTQYF
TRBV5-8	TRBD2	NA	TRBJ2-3	TGTGCCAGCAGTTGGAGCGGGGGGCCCACAGATACGCAGTATTTT	CASSWSGGPTDTQYF
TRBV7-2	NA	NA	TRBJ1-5	TGTGCCAGCAGCCCCAACTCAGGGACAAATCAGCCCCAGCATTTT	CASSPNSGTNQPQHF
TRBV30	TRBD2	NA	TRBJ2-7	TGTGCCTACACCCGTGCTAGCGGGATTTACGAGCAGTACTTC	CAYTRASGIYEQYF
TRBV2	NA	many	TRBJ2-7	TGTGCCAGCAGTGATTTTGAAGGGGCTGACTACGAGCAGTACTTC	CASSDFEGADYEQYF
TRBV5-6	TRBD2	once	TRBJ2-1	TGTGCCAGCAGCCTGGGACTAGCGGGGGTTTCCGACAATGAGCAGTTCTTC	CASSLGLAGVSDNEQFF
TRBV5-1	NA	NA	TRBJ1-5	TGCGCCAGCAGCTTGGGGGCAGACCTGAATCAGCCCCAGCATTTT	CASSLGADLNQPQHF
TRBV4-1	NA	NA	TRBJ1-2	TGCGCCAGCAGCCAAGAGCCCCAGATTTTGTATGGCTACACCTTC	CASSQEPQILYGYTF
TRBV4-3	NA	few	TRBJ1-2	TGCGCCAGCAGCCTCAGCGGGTGGAACGGGGGCTACACCTTC	CASSLSGWNGGYTF
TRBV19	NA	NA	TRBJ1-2	TGTGCCAGTAGTATAGTTGGCAGACAAAACTATGGCTACACCTTC	CASSIVGRQNYGYTF
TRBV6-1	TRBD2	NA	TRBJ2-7	TGTGCCAGCAGGGCTAGCGGGGGGGCCTGGGAGCAGTACTTC	CASRASGGAWEQYF
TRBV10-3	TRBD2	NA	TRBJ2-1	TGTGCCATCAGCGGGACTAGCGGGGGGGCAAATGAGCAGTTCTTC	CAISGTSGGANEQFF
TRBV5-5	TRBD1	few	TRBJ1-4	TGTGCCAGCAGCTTTGAGTCGGACAGGGGGAATGAAAAACTGTTTTTT	CASSFESDRGNEKLFF
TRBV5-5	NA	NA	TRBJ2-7	TGTGCCAGCAGCTTAGTAGGGGGAGAGCAGTACTTC	CASSLVGGEQYF
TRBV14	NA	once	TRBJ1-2	TGTGCCAGCAGCCAAGATATGCTTCGAGGAAATGGCTACACCTTC	CASSQDMLRGNGYTF
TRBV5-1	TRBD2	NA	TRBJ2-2	TGCGCCAGCAGCTATGGCGGGGGGGCCACCGGGGAGCTGTTTTTT	CASSYGGGATGELFF
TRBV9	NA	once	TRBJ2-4	TGTGCCAGCAGCGCCAGCGGGTCCCAGGGCATTCAGTACTTC	CASSASGSQGIQYF
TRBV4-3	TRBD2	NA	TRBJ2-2	TGCGCCAGCAGCCAGGAGCGGGGGGGCTGGTCCGGGGAGCTGTTTTTT	CASSQERGGWSGELFF
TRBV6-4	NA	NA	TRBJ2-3	TGTGCCAGCAGTGACTCCGGGCGGGGTTCCCGCACAGATACGCAGTATTTT	CASSDSGRGSRTDTQYF
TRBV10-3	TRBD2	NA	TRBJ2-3	TGTGCCACGTCGGATCCGGGTAGCGGGAACACAGATACGCAGTATTTT	CATSDPGSGNTDTQYF
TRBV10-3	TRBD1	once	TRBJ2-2	TGTGCCATCAGTCTAAGGACAGGGGGCAGGGGCGGGGAGCTGTTTTTT	CAISLRTGGRGGELFF
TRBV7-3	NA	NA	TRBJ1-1	TGTGCCAGCAGCTTGATGGGCCAGGACACTGAAGCTTTCTTT	CASSLMGQDTEAFF
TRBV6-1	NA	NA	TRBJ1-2	TGTGCCAGCAGTGTGACAGGACCACTTTCTAACTATGGCTACACCTTC	CASSVTGPLSNYGYTF
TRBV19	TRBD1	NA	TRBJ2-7	TGTGCCAGTAGTACTGGGACAGGGTTGGGCTCCTACGAGCAGTACTTC	CASSTGTGLGSYEQYF
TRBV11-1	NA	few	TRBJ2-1	TGTGCCAGCAGCTTAGACCGGAGGGGAGGCCATGAGCAGTTCTTC	CASSLDRRGGHEQFF
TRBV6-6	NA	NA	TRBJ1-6	TGTGCCAGCTGGCAGTCCCTTAATTCACCCCTCCACTTT	CASWQSLNSPLHF
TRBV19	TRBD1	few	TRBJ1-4	TGTGCCAGTAGTATCGGACAGGGCGAAAAACTGTTTTTT	CASSIGQGEKLFF
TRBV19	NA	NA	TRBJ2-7	TGTGCCAGTAGTATAGCCTTGACTAGTCTCTACGAGCAGTACTTC	CASSIALTSLYEQYF